This TCR beta chain was sequenced for a study of cytomegalovirus exposure and HLA in healthy donors. The study, taken as a whole, reports: Later findings reportedly placed an Asian-associated ancestry cluster below the approximately 670-donor mean for N-insertions. The study found most TCR sequences rare, yet found some public TCRs in many donors. From TCR beta sequences, most subjects' HLA-A and HLA-B alleles were reportedly predicted accurately.

The CDR3 runs 16 residues. Germline-derived CDR1 and CDR2 are LNHNV and YYDKDF (reference sequence). Trimming cost V 4 bases and J 8 bases; bases outside gene matches: 14. PCR employed 60 Vbeta and 13 Jbeta primers. Authors' data handling: A later analysis counted 80 million or so unique TCR beta chains, some 12 million shared. Clones were read by immunoSEQ multiplex PCR, and TCRdb kept only the in-frame ones, dropping some. That table supplies the V and J calls and clone size; D and trimming were determined from the DNA. The data show 120,000 or so clones, 75% to 90% seen once. As for this clone: Its antigen is not identified.

This TCR was recovered from a man under 40 in good health and CMV-seropositive. Source material: PBMCs. The chain employs TRBV15 and TRBJ2-1; 7 positions agree with TRBD1. The CDR3 here is CATSMPGTALGDEQFF. The DNA for the CDR3 is TGTGCCACCAGCATGCCCGGGACAGCTTTAGGCGATGAGCAGTTCTTC.